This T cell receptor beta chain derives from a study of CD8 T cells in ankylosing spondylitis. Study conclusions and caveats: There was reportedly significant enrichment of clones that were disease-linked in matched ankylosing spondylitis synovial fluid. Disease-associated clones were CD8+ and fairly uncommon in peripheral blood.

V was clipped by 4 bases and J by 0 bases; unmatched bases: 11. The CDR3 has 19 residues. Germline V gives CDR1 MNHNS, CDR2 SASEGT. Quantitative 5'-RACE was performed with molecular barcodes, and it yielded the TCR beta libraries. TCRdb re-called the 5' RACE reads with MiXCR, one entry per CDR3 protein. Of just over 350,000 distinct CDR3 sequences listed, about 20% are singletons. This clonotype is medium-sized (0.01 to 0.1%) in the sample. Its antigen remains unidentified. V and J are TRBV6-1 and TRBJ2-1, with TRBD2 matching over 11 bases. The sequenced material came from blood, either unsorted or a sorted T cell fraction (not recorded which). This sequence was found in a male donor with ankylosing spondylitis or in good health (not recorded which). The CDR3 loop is CASSGIGLAGGSSYNEQFF. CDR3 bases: TGTGCCAGCAGTGGAATAGGACTAGCGGGCGGAAGCTCCTACAATGAGCAGTTCTTC.